The 21 T cell receptor beta chains in this list originate from one sample, sequenced in a study of a mutant IDH1 vaccine in newly diagnosed glioma. Antigen specificity for these receptors is unknown. Sequenced by immunoSEQ multiplex PCR; TCRdb stores in-frame clones only, minus some. The repertoire has some 55,000 clones, 75% to 90% of them found once; the top ten carry roughly 5%. Time point noted: week 5, during vaccination. Every single dose of the vaccine, 300 ug of mutant IDH1 20-mer peptide, came with topical imiquimod. The sequenced sample was PBMCs, obtained from a glioma patient whose treatment included an IDH1 peptide vaccine. Receptors originate from a woman in her 40s with glioma.

The J gene is TRBJ1-3, the V gene TRBV6-5; unclear D gene. CDR1 and CDR2 from the germline V gene are MNHEY and SVGAGI. This CDR3 spans 14 amino acids. Between the trimmed V and J ends, which lost 5 bases and 2 bases, there was a span of 10 bases. The CDR3 loop reads CASSLYYPGNTIYF. The CDR3 DNA sequence: TGTGCCAGCAGTCTTTACTATCCTGGAAACACCATATATTTT.

The V gene is TRBV5-6, the J gene TRBJ1-5, with 9 nucleotides matching TRBD1. The length of the CDR3 is 17 residues. The germline CDR1 and CDR2 sequences are SGHDT and YYEEEE. The J segment lost 0 bases and the V segment lost 1 base, leaving 5 bases of the junction unmatched. The CDR3 is CASSLKTGGNSNQPQHF. The CDR3 nucleotides read TGTGCCAGCAGCTTGAAGACAGGGGGAAATAGCAATCAGCCCCAGCATTTT.

The chain couples TRBV6-5 to TRBJ1-6; D remains unclear. There are 15 residues in the CDR3. Between the trimmed V and J ends, which lost 4 bases and 5 bases, there was a span of 12 bases. Germline CDR1 is MNHEY and CDR2 is SVGAGI. CDR3 coding DNA: TGTGCCAGCAGTTCCGGCAGAAGAGATAATTCACCCCTCCACTTT. It encodes CASSSGRRDNSPLHF.

The chain joins TRBV6-1 to TRBJ2-7, with 7 bases lining up with TRBD1. Germline V CDR1 and CDR2: MNHNS, SASEGT. The CDR3 totals 15 residues. V lost 2 bases to trimming and J lost 1 base; unmatched junction nucleotides: 5. CDR3: CASSESGQVSYEQYF. The CDR3 nucleotides are TGTGCCAGCAGTGAAAGCGGACAGGTATCCTACGAGCAGTACTTC.

Only one count was recorded for this clone. The J gene is TRBJ2-2, the V gene TRBV27, with 7 bases aligning to TRBD2. Germline trimming cut 2 bases from V and 5 bases from J; bases unmatched to any gene: 5. Germline loops: CDR1 MNHEY, CDR2 SMNVEV (reference sequence). This CDR3 is 15 amino acids long. The CDR3 DNA sequence: TGTGCCAGCAGTTTAGAGAAAGCGGGGACCGGGGAGCTGTTTTTT. Its protein is CASSLEKAGTGELFF.

The CDR3 protein is CASSPRDQNTEAFF. The CDR3, as DNA: TGTGCCAGCTCACCTCGAGACCAGAACACTGAAGCTTTCTTT. The V call is TRBV18, the J call TRBJ1-1; D is unclear. The CDR3 has 14 amino acids. With 3 bases removed from V and 1 base from J, the gap between germline ends came to 9 bases. Germline V gives CDR1 KGHSH, CDR2 LQKENI.

V is TRBV10-2 and J is TRBJ1-4; 10 nucleotides align to TRBD1. Trimming cost V 10 bases and J 5 bases; bases outside gene matches: 7. From germline, CDR1 is WSHSY and CDR2 SAAADI. The length of the CDR3 is 14 residues. The CDR3 protein is CATYRDRGNEKLFF. CDR3 bases: TGCGCCACCTACCGGGACAGGGGAAATGAAAAACTGTTTTTT.

V usage is TRBV4-1 and J usage is TRBJ2-7; 9 nucleotides match TRBD1. The CDR3 sequence is 14 residues long. The J segment lost 10 bases and the V segment lost 0 bases, leaving 7 bases of the junction unmatched. Germline CDR1 is MGHRA and CDR2 is YSYEKL. CDR3 nucleotide sequence: TGCGCCAGCAGCCAAGAAGGGACAGGGTCGAAACAGTACTTC. Translation: CASSQEGTGSKQYF.

This rearrangement joins TRBV18 to TRBJ2-3; no definite D call. The CDR3 is 12 residues long. Trimming removed 3 bases at V and 6 bases at J, with 7 bases between. Germline V gene data show CDR1 as KGHSH and CDR2 as LQKENI. CDR3 nucleotides: TGTGCCAGCTCACCGGCTTTCGATACGCAGTATTTT. Its protein is CASSPAFDTQYF.

This clone was recorded only once. The chain joins TRBV12-5 to TRBJ1-1, with D tentatively TRBD1 (5 bases). CDR1 LGHNT and CDR2 FRNRAP come from the germline V gene. The CDR3 is 15 amino acids. Trimming took off 0 bases at V and 2 bases at J, with 10 bases between the two ends. The CDR3: CASGLVVGPNTEAFF. As DNA, the CDR3 is TGTGCTAGTGGTTTGGTAGTGGGGCCCAACACTGAAGCTTTCTTT.

This rearrangement joins TRBV15 to TRBJ2-3; no definite D call. The V end was cut by 0 bases, the J end by 6 bases, with 19 bases between. CDR1 and CDR2 (germline): LNHNV, YYDKDF (reference sequence). The CDR3 loop spans 17 amino acids. CDR3 loop: CATSRERSSHFGDTQYF. In DNA form, the CDR3 reads TGTGCCACCAGCAGAGAACGGTCTTCCCATTTCGGGGATACGCAGTATTTT.

The chain employs TRBV7-8 and TRBJ2-1, with 13 positions matching TRBD2. The length of the CDR3 is 15 residues. Germline V gene data show CDR1 as SGHVS and CDR2 as FQNEAQ. V dropped 5 bases and J dropped 6; count of bases not matched to a gene: 4. For the CDR3, the DNA is TGTGCCAGCAGCATCTGGACTAGCGGGGGCAATGAGCAGTTCTTC. Its protein is CASSIWTSGGNEQFF. The whole variable domain, remainder taken from reference TRBV7-8 and TRBJ2-1, is GAGVSQSPRYKVAKRGQDVALRCDPISGHVSLFWYQQALGQGPEFLTYFQNEAQLDKSGLPSDRFFAERPEGSVSTLKIQRTQQEDSAVYLCASSIWTSGGNEQFFGPGTRLTVL.

This clone was found a few times. The chain links TRBV6-5 to TRBJ1-5; 11 nucleotides match TRBD1. Germline assignment: CDR1 MNHEY and CDR2 SVGAGI. V shed 6 bases, J shed 4 bases, and the junction held 5 bases outside the gene matches. The CDR3 consists of 15 residues. The CDR3 protein is CASRIGQGANQPQHF. CDR3 sequence (DNA): TGTGCCAGCAGAATCGGACAGGGGGCGAATCAGCCCCAGCATTTT.

The chain links TRBV6-5 to TRBJ1-5, with D hard to call. The germline gives CDR1 MNHEY, CDR2 SVGAGI. The V end was cut by 5 bases, the J end by 3 bases, with 8 bases between. The CDR3 is made up of 13 amino acids. CDR3 sequence reads: CASSPQANQPQHF. For the CDR3, the DNA is TGTGCCAGCAGTCCTCAGGCCAATCAGCCCCAGCATTTT.

This chain joins TRBV18 and TRBJ1-1; tentatively, D is TRBD1 (6 bases). Germline V CDR1 and CDR2: KGHSH, LQKENI. Trimming stripped 6 bases from V and 3 bases from J, with 17 bases between. The length of the CDR3 is 15 residues. The DNA for the CDR3 is TGTGCCAGCTCCCCGAGCCGGGACACCTACACTGAAGCTTTCTTT. It specifies CASSPSRDTYTEAFF.

This clone was seen a single time. The J gene is TRBJ2-3, the V gene TRBV9; TRBD1 is a possible D gene (6 bases). Trimming shortened V by 4 bases and J by 2 bases, and 11 bases separated the two germline ends. The CDR3 runs 14 residues. CDR1 is SGDLS and CDR2 is YYNGEE in the germline V gene. The CDR3 is CASSRGTITDTQYF. For the CDR3, the DNA is TGTGCCAGCAGCAGGGGGACCATCACAGATACGCAGTATTTT.

The CDR3 sequence is CASSQGRIYNEKLFF. In nucleotides, the CDR3 is TGCGCCAGCAGCCAAGGCAGGATTTATAATGAAAAACTGTTTTTT. V gene TRBV4-3 combines with J gene TRBJ1-4; D gene uncertain. The CDR3 runs 15 residues. Trimming took off 1 base at V and 4 bases at J, with 10 bases between the two ends. Per the germline V gene, CDR1 is LGHNA and CDR2 is YSLEER.

V is TRBV7-9 and J is TRBJ2-7; 9 bases map to TRBD2. CDR1 SEHNR and CDR2 FQNEAQ come from the germline V gene (reference sequence). J gave up 7 bases and V 5 bases, and 9 bases lay outside the gene matches. The CDR3 loop spans 14 amino acids. CDR3 in amino acids: CASSRLAGRQEQYF. The DNA of the CDR3 is TGTGCCAGCAGCCGTCTAGCGGGGCGACAAGAGCAGTACTTC.

This CDR3 reads CAWSVRGVGGRETQYF. CDR3 sequence (DNA): TGTGCCTGGAGTGTACGAGGGGTGGGGGGCCGTGAGACCCAGTACTTC. The chain combines TRBV30 with TRBJ2-5; D is tentatively TRBD1 or TRBD2 (6 bases each). V was pared by 0 bases and J by 5 bases, with 19 bases between. CDR3 size: 16 residues. Germline V gives CDR1 GTSNPN, CDR2 SVGIG (reference sequence).

V is TRBV19 and J is TRBJ1-5; D remains ambiguous. This CDR3 is built from 12 residues. The V gene's germline CDR1 is LNHDA and CDR2 SQIVND (reference sequence). V dropped 6 bases and J dropped 7 bases, with 10 bases sitting between them. The CDR3 DNA reads as TGTGCCAGTAGCGACCTCGACCAGCCCCAGCATTTT. Translated: CASSDLDQPQHF. The full variable domain, rest sourced from reference TRBV19 and TRBJ1-5, is DGGITQSPKYLFRKEGQNVTLSCEQNLNHDAMYWYRQDPGQGLRLIYYSQIVNDFQKGDIAEGYSVSREKKESFPLTVTSAQKNPTAFYLCASSDLDQPQHFGDGTRLSIL.

The chain couples TRBV7-9 to TRBJ2-3; D gene ambiguous. With 0 bases removed from V and 6 bases from J, the gap between germline ends came to 13 bases. Germline V gives CDR1 SEHNR, CDR2 FQNEAQ (reference sequence). This CDR3 is 15 amino acids long. CDR3 coding DNA: TGTGCCAGCAGCTTAGCAACTCTACGAGGCGATACGCAGTATTTT. It is translated as CASSLATLRGDTQYF.